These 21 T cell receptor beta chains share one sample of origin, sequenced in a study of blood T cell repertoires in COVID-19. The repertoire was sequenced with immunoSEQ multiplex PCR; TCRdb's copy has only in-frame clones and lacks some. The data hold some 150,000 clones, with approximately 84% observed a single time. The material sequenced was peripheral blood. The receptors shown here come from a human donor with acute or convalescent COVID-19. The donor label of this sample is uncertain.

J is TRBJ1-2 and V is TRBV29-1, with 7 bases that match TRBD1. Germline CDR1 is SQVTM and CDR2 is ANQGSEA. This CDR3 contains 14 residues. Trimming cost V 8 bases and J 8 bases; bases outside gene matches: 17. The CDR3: CSTLTPDRLAGYTF. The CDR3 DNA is TGCAGCACTCTTACTCCGGACAGGTTGGCGGGCTACACCTTC.

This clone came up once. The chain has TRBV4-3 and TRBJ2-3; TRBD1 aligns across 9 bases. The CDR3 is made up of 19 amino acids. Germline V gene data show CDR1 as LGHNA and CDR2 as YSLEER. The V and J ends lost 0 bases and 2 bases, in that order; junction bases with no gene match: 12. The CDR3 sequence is CASSQEGWGTGFNTDTQYF. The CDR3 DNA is TGCGCCAGCAGCCAAGAAGGGTGGGGGACAGGGTTTAACACAGATACGCAGTATTTT.

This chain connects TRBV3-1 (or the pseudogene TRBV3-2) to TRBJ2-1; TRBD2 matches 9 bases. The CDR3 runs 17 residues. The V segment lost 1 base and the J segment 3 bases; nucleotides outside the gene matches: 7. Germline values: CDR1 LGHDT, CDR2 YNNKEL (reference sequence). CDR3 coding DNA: TGTGCCAGCAGCCAAGGGGACTTGACTAGCGGCTACAATGAGCAGTTCTTC. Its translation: CASSQGDLTSGYNEQFF.

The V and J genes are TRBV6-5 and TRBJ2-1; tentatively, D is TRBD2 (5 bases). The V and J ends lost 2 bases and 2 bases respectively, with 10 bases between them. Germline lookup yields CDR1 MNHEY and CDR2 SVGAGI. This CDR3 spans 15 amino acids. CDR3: CASSYGLGTYNEQFF. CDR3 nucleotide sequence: TGTGCCAGCAGTTACGGACTTGGGACCTACAATGAGCAGTTCTTC.

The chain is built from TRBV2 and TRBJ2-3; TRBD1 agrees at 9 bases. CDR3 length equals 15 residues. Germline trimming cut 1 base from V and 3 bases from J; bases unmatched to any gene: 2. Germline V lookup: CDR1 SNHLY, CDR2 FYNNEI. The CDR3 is CASSEGTGATDTQYF. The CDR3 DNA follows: TGTGCCAGCAGTGAAGGGACAGGGGCAACAGATACGCAGTATTTT.

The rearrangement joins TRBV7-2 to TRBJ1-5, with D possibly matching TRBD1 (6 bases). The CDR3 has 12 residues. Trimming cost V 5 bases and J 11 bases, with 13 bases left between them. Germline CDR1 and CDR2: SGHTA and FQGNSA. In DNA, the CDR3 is TGTGCCAGCAGCCCGGACCGGACAGCCCAGCATTTT. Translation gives CASSPDRTAQHF.

The CDR3, as DNA: TGTGCCAGCAGTCGAACAGGGCCCGCCGGGGAGCTGTTTTTT. This gives the protein CASSRTGPAGELFF. The chain uses TRBV14 and TRBJ2-2; TRBD1 is a possible D gene (6 bases). From germline, CDR1 is SGHDN and CDR2 FVKESK. This CDR3 has 14 amino acids. The ends were cut back, 6 bases at V and 6 bases at J, with 14 bases in the middle.

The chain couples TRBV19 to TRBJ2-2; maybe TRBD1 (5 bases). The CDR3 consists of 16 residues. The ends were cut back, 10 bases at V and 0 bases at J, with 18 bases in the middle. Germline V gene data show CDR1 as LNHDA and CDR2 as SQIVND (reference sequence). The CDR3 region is CATAGGAIANTGELFF. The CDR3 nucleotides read TGTGCCACCGCTGGTGGGGCGATCGCGAACACCGGGGAGCTGTTTTTT. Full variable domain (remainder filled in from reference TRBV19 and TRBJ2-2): DGGITQSPKYLFRKEGQNVTLSCEQNLNHDAMYWYRQDPGQGLRLIYYSQIVNDFQKGDIAEGYSVSREKKESFPLTVTSAQKNPTAFYLCATAGGAIANTGELFFGEGSRLTVL.

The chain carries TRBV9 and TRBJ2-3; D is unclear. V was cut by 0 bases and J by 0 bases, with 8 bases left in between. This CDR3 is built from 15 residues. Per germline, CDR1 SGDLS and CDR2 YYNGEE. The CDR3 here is CASSVGSTSTDTQYF. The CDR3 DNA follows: TGTGCCAGCAGCGTAGGTAGCACTAGCACAGATACGCAGTATTTT.

The CDR3 region has the DNA TGTGCCAGTAGTACTGGGGGGGGTTTGCAGCCCCAGCATTTT. Translating it yields CASSTGGGLQPQHF. The chain uses TRBV19 and TRBJ1-5; D possibly corresponds to TRBD1 (5 bases). This CDR3 is 14 amino acids long. Trimming cost V 4 bases and J 7 bases, with 14 bases left between them. Germline CDR1 is LNHDA and CDR2 is SQIVND (reference sequence).

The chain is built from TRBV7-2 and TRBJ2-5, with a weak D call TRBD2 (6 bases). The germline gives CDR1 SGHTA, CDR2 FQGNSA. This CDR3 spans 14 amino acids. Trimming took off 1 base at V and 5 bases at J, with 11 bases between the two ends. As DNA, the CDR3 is TGTGCCAGCAGCTTAGTACTAGCAGGGGAGACCCAGTACTTC. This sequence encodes CASSLVLAGETQYF.

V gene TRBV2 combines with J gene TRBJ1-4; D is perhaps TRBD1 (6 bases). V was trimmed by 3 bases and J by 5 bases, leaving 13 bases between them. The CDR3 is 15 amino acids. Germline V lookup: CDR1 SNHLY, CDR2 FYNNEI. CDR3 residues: CASSDQDRANEKLFF. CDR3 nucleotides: TGTGCCAGCAGTGATCAGGACAGAGCGAATGAAAAACTGTTTTTT.

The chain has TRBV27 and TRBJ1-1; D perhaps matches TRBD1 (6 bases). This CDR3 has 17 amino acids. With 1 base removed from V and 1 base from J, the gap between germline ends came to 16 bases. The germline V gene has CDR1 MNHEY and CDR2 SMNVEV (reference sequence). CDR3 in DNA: TGTGCCAGCAGTTTATTTGGCTTAGGGGGAGCGAACACTGAAGCTTTCTTT. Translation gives CASSLFGLGGANTEAFF.

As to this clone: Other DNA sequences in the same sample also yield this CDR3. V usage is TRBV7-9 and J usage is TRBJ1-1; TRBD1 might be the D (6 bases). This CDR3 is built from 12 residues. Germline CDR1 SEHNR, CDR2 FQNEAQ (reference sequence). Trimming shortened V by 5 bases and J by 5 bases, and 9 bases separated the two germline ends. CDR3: CASSHRGTEAFF. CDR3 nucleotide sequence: TGTGCCAGCAGCCATAGGGGGACTGAAGCTTTCTTT.

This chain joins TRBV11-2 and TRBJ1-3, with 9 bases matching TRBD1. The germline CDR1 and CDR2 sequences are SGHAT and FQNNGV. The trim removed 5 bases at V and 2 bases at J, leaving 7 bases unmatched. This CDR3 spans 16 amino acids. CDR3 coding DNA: TGTGCCAGCAGCCCCCGGGGACAGGGAACTGGAAACACCATATATTTT. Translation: CASSPRGQGTGNTIYF.

CDR3 sequence: CASSTRTGTEAFF. CDR3 coding DNA: TGTGCCAGCAGCACCCGGACAGGAACTGAAGCTTTCTTT. The chain uses TRBV7-3 and TRBJ1-1; 7 bases are a match to TRBD1. This CDR3 spans 13 amino acids. CDR1 SGHTA and CDR2 FQGTGA come from the germline V gene. The V gene end was trimmed by 5 bases and the J gene end by 5 bases; junction bases not matched to a gene: 5.

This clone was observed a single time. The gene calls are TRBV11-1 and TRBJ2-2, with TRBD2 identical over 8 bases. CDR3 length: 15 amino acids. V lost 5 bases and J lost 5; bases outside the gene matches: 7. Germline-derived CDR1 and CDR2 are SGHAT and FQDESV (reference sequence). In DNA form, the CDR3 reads TGTGCCAGCAGCCGGGGAGCGGGAGAAACCGGGGAGCTGTTTTTT. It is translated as CASSRGAGETGELFF.

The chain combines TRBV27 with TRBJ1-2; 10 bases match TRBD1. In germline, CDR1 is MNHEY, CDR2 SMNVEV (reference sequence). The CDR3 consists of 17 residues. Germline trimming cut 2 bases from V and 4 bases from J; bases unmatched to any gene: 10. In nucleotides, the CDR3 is TGTGCCAGCAGTTTAGATGGGACAGGGGAGGGTGCCTATGGCTACACCTTC. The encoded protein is CASSLDGTGEGAYGYTF.

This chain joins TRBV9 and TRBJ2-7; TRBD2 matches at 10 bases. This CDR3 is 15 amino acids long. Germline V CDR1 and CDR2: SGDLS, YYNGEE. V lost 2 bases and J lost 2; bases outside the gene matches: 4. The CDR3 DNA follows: TGTGCCAGCAGCGTGGCTAGCGGGGGACCCTACGAGCAGTACTTC. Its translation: CASSVASGGPYEQYF.

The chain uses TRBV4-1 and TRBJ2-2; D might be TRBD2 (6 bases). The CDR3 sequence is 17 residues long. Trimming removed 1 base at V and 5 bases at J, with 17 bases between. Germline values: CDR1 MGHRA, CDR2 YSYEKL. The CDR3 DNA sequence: TGCGCCAGCAGCCAAGCCACTACTAGCTCCGGTACCGGGGAGCTGTTTTTT. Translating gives CASSQATTSSGTGELFF.

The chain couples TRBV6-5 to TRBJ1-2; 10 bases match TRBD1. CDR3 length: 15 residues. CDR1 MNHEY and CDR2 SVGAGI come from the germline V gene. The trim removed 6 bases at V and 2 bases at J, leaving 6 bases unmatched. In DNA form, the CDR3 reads TGTGCCAGCAGATCCGGACAGGGGGGGAACTATGGCTACACCTTC. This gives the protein CASRSGQGGNYGYTF.